The sequence of this T cell receptor (beta chain) was determined in a study of T-cell reconstitution after alpha-beta-depleted transplantation in children. This clonotype has a count of ten or more. One end of the junction varies from germline; a read error may be responsible. Unique molecular identifiers were incorporated into the prepared TCRbeta library. TCRdb ran MiXCR on the PCR reads and lists one entry per CDR3 protein. This table has about 200,000 distinct CDR3 sequences, about 14% appearing once. CDR1 and CDR2 (germline): ENHRY, SYGVKD. This CDR3 has 14 amino acids. Here the sequenced sample was PBMCs from the stem cell graft donor, taken from the stem cell graft. The gene calls are TRBV10-3 and TRBJ2-1; 13 nucleotides align to TRBD2. The receptor's source is a human donor who donated a stem cell graft to a child with acute lymphoblastic leukemia. CDR3 bases: TGTGCCATCAGTGAGGGACTAGCGGGAGTCCTTACGATCTTC. Translating gives CAISEGLAGVLTIF.